The sequence of this TCR beta chain was determined in a study of regulatory T cells in long-lasting Graves disease. In this sample, this clonotype turned up a few times. This sample's time point: persistent/refractory GD, antithyroid drugs over 5 years with positive TRAb. PBMCs were the source of the RNA used for TCR sequencing. CDR3 size: 14 residues. The V and J ends lost 7 bases and 1 base, in that order; junction bases with no gene match: 6. In germline, CDR1 is ENHRY, CDR2 SYGVKD. TCR beta libraries were built with iRepertoire HTBI primers and Arm-PCR of CDR3 regions. TCRdb passed the multiplex PCR reads through MiXCR, listing each CDR3 protein once. The data show under 450,000 distinct CDR3 sequences, roughly a quarter seen once.

This chain joins TRBV10-3 and TRBJ1-1; 7 nucleotides align to TRBD1. The origin of this receptor is a female donor with Graves disease. The sample in question was peripheral blood mononuclear cells (PBMCs), obtained when the disease was refractory, from a patient treated with antithyroid drugs. As DNA, the CDR3 is TGTGCCATCAAGGGGGCGGGGGAGAACACTGAAGCTTTCTTT. Translating it yields CAIKGAGENTEAFF.